This entry lists 32 T cell receptor beta chains sequenced from one sample in a study of T cell changes during pregnancy in multiple sclerosis. The data were produced by immunoSEQ multiplex PCR, yet TCRdb's version contains in-frame clones alone and is incomplete. The data hold nearly 110,000 clones, with roughly nine tenths observed a single time. Sequenced material: peripheral blood, taken before pregnancy. These receptors originate from a female donor with multiple sclerosis, enrolled in a pregnancy study.

This sequence joins TRBV13 and TRBJ2-4; TRBD1 is a possible D gene (7 bases). The germline gives CDR1 PRHDT, CDR2 FYEKMQ (reference sequence). V was shortened by 5 bases and J by 2 bases, with 19 bases between the two germline ends. The CDR3 is 17 residues long. Written as DNA, the CDR3 is TGTGCCAGCAGCCCAAAGACAGGGACTTTATCCAAAAACATTCAGTACTTC. This sequence encodes CASSPKTGTLSKNIQYF.

This clone appeared once. The chain combines TRBV5-4 with TRBJ2-7, with 10 bases matching TRBD2. CDR1 is SGHNT, CDR2 YYREEE, per germline (reference sequence). The CDR3 extends over 14 amino acids. V dropped 8 bases and J dropped 2; count of bases not matched to a gene: 7. CDR3 nucleotides: TGTGCCAGTCGAGCCACTAGCGGGACCTACGAGCAGTACTTC. It yields the protein CASRATSGTYEQYF.

The CDR3 loop is CASSSSPSGSSSGANVLTF. The CDR3 bases are TGTGCCAGCAGTTCCTCCCCTAGCGGATCTTCCTCTGGGGCCAACGTCCTGACTTTC. This rearrangement joins TRBV28 to TRBJ2-6; 7 bases map to TRBD2. Germline V gene lookup returns CDR1 MDHEN and CDR2 SYDVKM. J was trimmed by 0 bases and V by 4 bases; bases with no gene match: 12. This CDR3 has 19 amino acids.

The chain couples TRBV7-2 to TRBJ1-4; the D gene is possibly TRBD1 (6 bases). This CDR3 contains 15 residues. With 1 base removed from V and 7 bases from J, the gap between germline ends came to 13 bases. Germline values: CDR1 SGHTA, CDR2 FQGNSA. The CDR3 DNA reads as TGTGCCAGCAGCTTAGGCGGGCGACAGGTTGAAAAACTGTTTTTT. It is translated as CASSLGGRQVEKLFF.

The CDR3 bases are TGCAGCGTTGGAGGTTTGGGCAAAAACATTCAGTACTTC. It is translated as CSVGGLGKNIQYF. J is TRBJ2-4 and V is TRBV29-1; no reliable D call. This CDR3 has 13 residues. Trimming pared 4 bases from V and 3 bases from J, leaving 10 bases between. The germline V gene encodes CDR1 SQVTM and CDR2 ANQGSEA.

This sequence joins TRBV5-1 and TRBJ1-1, with D possibly being TRBD1 (6 bases). Trimming pared 4 bases from V and 4 bases from J, leaving 20 bases between. The CDR3 extends over 16 amino acids. Germline V CDR1 and CDR2: SGHRS, YFSETQ. CDR3 bases: TGCGCCAGCAGCCCTATGCGGGGGGCTCTGGGCACTGAAGCTTTCTTT. Translating it yields CASSPMRGALGTEAFF.

This clone appeared once. The genes are TRBV18 and TRBJ2-3, with 8 positions matching TRBD2. The V and J ends lost 4 bases and 8 bases, in that order; junction bases with no gene match: 5. CDR1 is KGHSH, CDR2 LQKENI, per germline. This CDR3 has 13 amino acids. The DNA for the CDR3 is TGTGCCAGCTCACGGACTAGCCTGGGTACGCAGTATTTT. The encoded protein is CASSRTSLGTQYF.

The J gene is TRBJ2-7, the V gene TRBV29-1; TRBD1 is a possible D gene (6 bases). This CDR3 is 14 amino acids long. CDR1 and CDR2 (germline): SQVTM, ANQGSEA. Trimming took off 5 bases at V and 4 bases at J, with 18 bases between the two ends. In DNA form, the CDR3 reads TGCAGCGTTAGATCGTTTGGACAGAGTTACGAGCAGTACTTC. It codes for CSVRSFGQSYEQYF.

Regarding this clone: In the same sample, other DNA sequences code for this CDR3. Written as DNA, the CDR3 is TGTGCCAGCAGCTTACTGGCGGGAGGTGATAATGAGCAGTTCTTC. As protein: CASSLLAGGDNEQFF. The J gene is TRBJ2-1, the V gene TRBV7-3; TRBD2 agrees at 8 bases. Germline values: CDR1 SGHTA, CDR2 FQGTGA. The CDR3 length is 15 residues. V dropped 2 bases and J dropped 7; count of bases not matched to a gene: 7.

This chain links TRBV19 with TRBJ1-6; D gene ambiguous. From germline, CDR1 is LNHDA and CDR2 SQIVND (reference sequence). The germline V and J ends were trimmed by 6 bases and 3 bases, with 9 bases remaining between them. CDR3 length: 14 residues. The CDR3 here is CASRTSGYNSPLHF. In DNA form, the CDR3 reads TGTGCCAGTAGGACAAGCGGCTATAATTCACCCCTCCACTTT.

This chain links TRBV5-1 with TRBJ1-4; 7 bases agree with TRBD1. This CDR3 is built from 14 residues. V lost 0 bases and J lost 6; bases outside the gene matches: 2. Germline V gene sequence: CDR1 SGHRS, CDR2 YFSETQ. In DNA form, the CDR3 reads TGCGCCAGCAGCTTGGGTGGGACAGATGAAAAACTGTTTTTT. It translates to CASSLGGTDEKLFF.

This chain connects TRBV28 to TRBJ2-1; TRBD2 is a possible D gene (6 bases). The CDR3 is 12 residues long. Germline loops: CDR1 MDHEN, CDR2 SYDVKM. Between the trimmed V and J ends, which lost 2 bases and 10 bases, there was a span of 9 bases. In DNA, the CDR3 is TGTGCCAGCAGTTTAATGAGCGGGGAGCAGTTCTTC. Amino acids: CASSLMSGEQFF.

The chain employs TRBV7-9 and TRBJ2-1; TRBD2 matches 8 bases. Per germline, CDR1 SEHNR and CDR2 FQNEAQ (reference sequence). J was trimmed by 9 bases and V by 4 bases; bases with no gene match: 17. The CDR3 loop spans 17 amino acids. The CDR3 spells CASSSRSAGGPVSEQFF. The CDR3 region has the DNA TGTGCCAGCAGCTCAAGGAGCGCGGGGGGCCCTGTCTCTGAGCAGTTCTTC.

This chain links TRBV7-8 with TRBJ1-5; D gene uncertain. V dropped 3 bases and J dropped 10 bases, with 19 bases sitting between them. Germline V gene lookup returns CDR1 SGHVS and CDR2 FQNEAQ. This CDR3 region has 15 residues. CDR3 loop: CASSLEPGRHTPQHF. CDR3 coding DNA: TGTGCCAGCAGCTTGGAGCCGGGAAGACATACTCCCCAGCATTTT.

The rearrangement joins TRBV6-5 to TRBJ1-4; no firm D call. Germline CDR1 is MNHEY and CDR2 is SVGAGI. The length of the CDR3 is 15 residues. Trimming took off 5 bases at V and 7 bases at J, with 17 bases between the two ends. The CDR3: CASSTDPRSREKLFF. The CDR3 region has the DNA TGTGCCAGCAGTACCGACCCAAGGAGTCGTGAAAAACTGTTTTTT.

The V call is TRBV6-5, the J call TRBJ1-2; maybe TRBD1 (6 bases). The CDR3 is 13 residues long. Trimming left V 6 bases short and J 4 bases short, with 12 bases between. Germline CDR1 reads MNHEY; CDR2 reads SVGAGI. The CDR3 loop is CASRWDNSYGYTF. CDR3 nucleotides: TGTGCCAGCAGGTGGGACAACTCCTATGGCTACACCTTC.

V is TRBV28 and J is TRBJ1-2; D remains ambiguous. This CDR3 has 11 amino acids. V lost 9 bases to trimming and J lost 1 base, with 6 bases between them. Germline V CDR1 and CDR2: MDHEN, SYDVKM. CDR3 nucleotide sequence: TGTGCCAGTCAACATAACTATGGCTACACCTTC. Translation gives CASQHNYGYTF.

J is TRBJ2-7 and V is TRBV12-5, with D perhaps matching TRBD1 (7 bases). Germline assignment: CDR1 LGHNT and CDR2 FRNRAP. Trimming left V 4 bases short and J 6 bases short, with 10 bases between. The CDR3 loop spans 12 amino acids. The CDR3 bases are TGTGCTAGTGGTTACAGGGGAGGCGAGCAGTACTTC. Translation gives CASGYRGGEQYF.

The chain joins TRBV6-1 to TRBJ1-4; D is unresolved. This CDR3 comprises 14 residues. V lost 8 bases and J 1 base, leaving 11 bases between the germline ends. Germline V gives CDR1 MNHNS, CDR2 SASEGT. Here the CDR3 reads CASGRLGTNEKLFF. For the CDR3, the DNA is TGTGCCAGCGGGAGACTGGGAACTAATGAAAAACTGTTTTTT.

The chain links TRBV7-2 to TRBJ2-2, with D perhaps TRBD2 (6 bases). Trimming shortened V by 2 bases and J by 2 bases, and 9 bases separated the two germline ends. CDR1 is SGHTA, CDR2 FQGNSA, per germline. The CDR3 loop spans 15 amino acids. This CDR3 is CASSLSGTNTGELFF. As DNA, the CDR3 is TGTGCCAGCAGCTTATCGGGGACTAACACCGGGGAGCTGTTTTTT.

The chain joins TRBV6-5 to TRBJ1-1; D possibly corresponds to TRBD1 (5 bases). The CDR3 covers 13 residues. Germline CDR1 reads MNHEY; CDR2 reads SVGAGI. V gave up 5 bases and J gave up 5 bases, with 12 bases separating them. The CDR3 DNA sequence: TGTGCCAGCAGTATATTCAGGGAAACTGAAGCTTTCTTT. Encoded protein: CASSIFRETEAFF.

This chain connects TRBV6-1 to TRBJ2-3; 8 bases align to TRBD1. V lost 5 bases, J lost 4 bases, and 8 bases stayed unmatched. The CDR3 covers 15 residues. Germline-derived CDR1 and CDR2 are MNHNS and SASEGT. DNA for the CDR3: TGTGCCAGCAGTCTGGACAGGGTAAGGTCAGATACGCAGTATTTT. Protein sequence: CASSLDRVRSDTQYF.

J is TRBJ2-3 and V is TRBV5-1; 8 bases align to TRBD2. V lost 4 bases, J lost 4 bases, and 8 bases stayed unmatched. Germline CDR1 is SGHRS and CDR2 is YFSETQ. This CDR3 is 15 amino acids long. This CDR3 reads CASSLLAGGSDTQYF. CDR3 DNA: TGCGCCAGCAGCCTCCTAGCGGGTGGGTCAGATACGCAGTATTTT.

This clone has only one observation. The chain joins TRBV28 to TRBJ2-5; 7 positions match TRBD2. The V gene's germline CDR1 is MDHEN and CDR2 SYDVKM. V dropped 4 bases and J dropped 5; count of bases not matched to a gene: 1. The CDR3 spans 12 residues. The CDR3 bases are TGTGCCAGCAGTTCAGCGGGGGAGACCCAGTACTTC. This translates into CASSSAGETQYF.

The V and J genes are TRBV6-1 and TRBJ2-7, with TRBD2 matching over 9 bases. With 6 bases clipped from V and 3 bases from J, the junction kept 9 bases outside the gene matches. The germline V gene encodes CDR1 MNHNS and CDR2 SASEGT. The CDR3 runs 15 residues. CDR3 protein: CASSPWPSGNYEQYF. As DNA, the CDR3 is TGTGCCAGCAGCCCCTGGCCTAGCGGGAACTACGAGCAGTACTTC.

For this clone: Distinct nucleotide sequences in the sample also encode this CDR3. The rearrangement uses TRBV7-2 and TRBJ2-7, with TRBD2 matching 7 bases. CDR3 length: 14 amino acids. Trimming at V came to 3 bases and at J to 6 bases, leaving 8 bases not matched to a gene. Germline assignment: CDR1 SGHTA and CDR2 FQGNSA. CDR3 in amino acids: CASSFNPPGGEQYF. For the CDR3, the DNA is TGTGCCAGCAGCTTCAATCCCCCGGGGGGCGAGCAGTACTTC.

V and J are TRBV30 and TRBJ1-3, with D possibly TRBD1 on 5 matching bases. The germline V and J ends were trimmed by 7 bases and 4 bases, with 11 bases remaining between them. CDR1 is GTSNPN, CDR2 SVGIG, per germline (reference sequence). The CDR3 sequence is 12 residues long. The CDR3 region has the DNA TGTGCCTATTTGGCAGGGGGAAACACCATATATTTT. Protein product: CAYLAGGNTIYF.

The rearrangement links TRBV6-5 to TRBJ2-5; 8 bases agree with TRBD1. CDR3 length equals 13 residues. The germline V gene encodes CDR1 MNHEY and CDR2 SVGAGI. The V gene end was trimmed by 5 bases and the J gene end by 4 bases; junction bases not matched to a gene: 3. CDR3 region: CASSRQGLETQYF. DNA of the CDR3: TGTGCCAGCAGTAGACAGGGGCTAGAGACCCAGTACTTC.

The V and J genes are TRBV11-3 and TRBJ2-5; 7 bases are a match to TRBD1. Per germline, CDR1 SGHNT and CDR2 YENEEA. The junction had 10 bases not matched to a gene; V was cut back by 4 bases and J by 5 bases. The CDR3 has 15 residues. CDR3 nucleotides: TGTGCCAGCAGCTCTCAGACAGGGTGGGTGGAGACCCAGTACTTC. It yields the protein CASSSQTGWVETQYF.

The chain links TRBV13 to TRBJ2-1; 12 nucleotides match TRBD2. Germline V gives CDR1 PRHDT, CDR2 FYEKMQ (reference sequence). The CDR3 is 18 residues long. Germline trimming cut 4 bases from V and 2 bases from J; bases unmatched to any gene: 9. CDR3 sequence reads: CASSSHLAGGPAYNEQFF. Here the CDR3 DNA reads TGTGCCAGCAGCTCCCATCTAGCGGGGGGGCCCGCCTACAATGAGCAGTTCTTC.

V and J are TRBV2 and TRBJ2-7; 11 nucleotides align to TRBD2. The trim removed 3 bases at V and 4 bases at J, leaving 5 bases unmatched. This CDR3 region has 15 residues. The germline V gene encodes CDR1 SNHLY and CDR2 FYNNEI. The CDR3 DNA follows: TGTGCCAGCAGTGAGGTAGCGGGAGGGTCTTACGAGCAGTACTTC. Protein sequence: CASSEVAGGSYEQYF.

The rearrangement uses TRBV6-1 and TRBJ2-5; 10 nucleotides line up with TRBD2. With 2 bases clipped from V and 4 bases from J, the junction kept 4 bases outside the gene matches. This CDR3 region has 15 residues. CDR1 and CDR2 from the germline V gene are MNHNS and SASEGT. CDR3 amino acids: CASSELAGAPETQYF. In DNA, the CDR3 is TGTGCCAGCAGTGAACTAGCGGGAGCACCAGAGACCCAGTACTTC.